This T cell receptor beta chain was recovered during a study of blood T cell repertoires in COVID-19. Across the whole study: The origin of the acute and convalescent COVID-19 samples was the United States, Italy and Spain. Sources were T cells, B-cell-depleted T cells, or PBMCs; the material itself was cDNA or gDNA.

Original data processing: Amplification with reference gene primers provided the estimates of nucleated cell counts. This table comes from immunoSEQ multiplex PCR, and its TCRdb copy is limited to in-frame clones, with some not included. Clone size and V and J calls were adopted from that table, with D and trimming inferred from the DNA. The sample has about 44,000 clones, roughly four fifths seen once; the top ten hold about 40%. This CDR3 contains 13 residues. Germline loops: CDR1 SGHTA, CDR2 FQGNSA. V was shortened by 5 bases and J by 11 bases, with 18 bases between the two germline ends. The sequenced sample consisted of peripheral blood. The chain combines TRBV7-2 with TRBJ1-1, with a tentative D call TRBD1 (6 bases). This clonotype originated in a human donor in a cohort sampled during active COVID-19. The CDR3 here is CASSRRQVRTAFF. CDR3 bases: TGTGCCAGCAGCCGAAGACAGGTCCGCACCGCTTTCTTT.